This T cell receptor beta chain is drawn from a study of control samples from healthy donors and cancer patients (dated by TCRdb to about 2020). The method was the immunoSEQ multiplex PCR assay. TCRdb re-hosts the immuneACCESS table, in-frame sequences only. Its copies lack some clones; in the studies checked, an unresolved V gene accounts for under half of them, and the cause for the rest is not known. Recorded for this sample are roughly 100,000 clones; 83% of them occurred a single time. The leading ten clones occupy roughly 13% of the sample. The CDR3 runs 14 residues from the cysteine to the phenylalanine. Of all the DNA, just the CDR3 is kept, 42 bases in frame from base 1. For CDR1 and CDR2, the germline V gene (reference sequence) lists DFQATT and SNEGSKA. V loses 3 bases, J loses 4 bases, and the germline ends lie 13 bases apart. This clone was counted a single time. No cognate antigen has been identified for it. No qualities accompany the bases; no much larger clone lies one base away.

The rearranged segments are TRBV20-1 and TRBJ1-5; the D gene is unclear. This TCR came from a woman in her forties or fifties in good health. The sequenced material came from blood. The DNA sequence is as follows: TGCAGTGCTAGTCCGCTTTTGCAGAATCAGCCCCAGCATTTT. The translation is CSASPLLQNQPQHF.